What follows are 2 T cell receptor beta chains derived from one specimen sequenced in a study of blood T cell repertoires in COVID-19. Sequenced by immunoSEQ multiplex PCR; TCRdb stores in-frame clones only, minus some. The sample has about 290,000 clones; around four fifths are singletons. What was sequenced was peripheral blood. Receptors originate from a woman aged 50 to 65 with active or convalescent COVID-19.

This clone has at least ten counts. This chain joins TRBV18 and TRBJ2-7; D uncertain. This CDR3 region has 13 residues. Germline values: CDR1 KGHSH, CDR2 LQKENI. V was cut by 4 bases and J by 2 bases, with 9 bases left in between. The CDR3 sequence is CASSLGLTYEQYF. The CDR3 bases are TGTGCCAGCTCACTCGGTCTTACCTACGAGCAGTACTTC. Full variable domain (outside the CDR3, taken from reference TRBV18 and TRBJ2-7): NAGVMQNPRHLVRRRGQEARLRCSPMKGHSHVYWYRQLPEEGLKFMVYLQKENIIDESGMPKERFSAEFPKEGPSILRIQQVVRGDSAAYFCASSLGLTYEQYFGPGTRLTVT.

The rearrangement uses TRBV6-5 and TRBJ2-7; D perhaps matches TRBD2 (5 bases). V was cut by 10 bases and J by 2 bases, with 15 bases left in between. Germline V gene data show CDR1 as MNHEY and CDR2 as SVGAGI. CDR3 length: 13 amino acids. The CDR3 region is CAIVRAGTYEQYF. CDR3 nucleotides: TGTGCCATCGTGCGGGCAGGAACCTACGAGCAGTACTTC.